These 32 T cell receptor beta chains were all obtained from the same sample, sequenced in a study of T cells in Graves' hyperthyroidism and ophthalmopathy (dated by TCRdb to between 2018 and 2020). Libraries came from multiplex PCR. The data were produced on an Illumina HiSeq 2000. TCR beta CDR3 regions were amplified from RNA transcripts. For the first round of RT-PCR on the TCR CDR3, the HTBI primer set was used together with the Qiagen OneStep RT-PCR kit. The public sequencing data were trimmed at Q25 with fastp and processed into clonotypes with MiXCR by TCRdb, which kept only in-frame beta chains. Rows are unified per CDR3 protein, each entry keeping the most common DNA and genes. For this sample there are fewer than 650,000 distinct CDR3 sequences; approximately 15% appear just once. Jointly, the top ten make up about 3.9% of the sample. Sequenced sample: blood. All receptors derive from a woman in her thirties or forties with Graves' ophthalmopathy.

This clonotype has at least ten counts. The chain is built from TRBV27 and TRBJ2-3, with 7 bases matching TRBD1. The CDR3 is made up of 15 amino acids. Unmatched junction bases numbered 10, after V lost 6 bases and J lost 4 bases. In germline, CDR1 is MNHEY, CDR2 SMNVEV (reference sequence). Here the CDR3 reads CASRTTGSKADTQYF. CDR3 sequence (DNA): TGTGCCAGCAGGACGACAGGGTCAAAGGCAGATACGCAGTATTTT.

In its sample, this clonotype was seen many times. The chain recombines TRBV10-3 with TRBJ2-7; 7 bases are shared with TRBD2. The CDR3 is 15 residues long. Unmatched junction bases numbered 11, after V lost 4 bases and J lost 5 bases. Germline-derived CDR1 and CDR2 are ENHRY and SYGVKD. The CDR3 region is CAISASAGRSNEQYF. The CDR3 nucleotides read TGTGCCATCAGTGCTTCAGCGGGAAGAAGCAACGAGCAGTACTTC.

This clonotype was observed at least ten times. This rearrangement joins TRBV12-3 or TRBV12-4 to TRBJ2-7, with 8 bases identical to TRBD2. V lost 6 bases to trimming and J lost 8 bases; unmatched junction nucleotides: 12. This CDR3 has 14 residues. In DNA, the CDR3 is TGTGCCAGCAGCCCCGGGACTAGAGCTACGAAGCAGTACTTC. Protein: CASSPGTRATKQYF.

Many counts were recorded for this clonotype. This sequence joins TRBV11-1 and TRBJ2-5; 14 bases are a match to TRBD2. The CDR3 is 18 residues long. The J segment lost 4 bases and the V segment lost 1 base, leaving 8 bases of the junction unmatched. Germline V lookup: CDR1 SGHAT, CDR2 FQDESV (reference sequence). The CDR3 reads CASSLGLAGGPSRETQYF. The CDR3 DNA reads as TGTGCCAGCAGCTTAGGACTAGCGGGAGGGCCGAGCCGAGAGACCCAGTACTTC.

There are many counts of this clonotype. In DNA, the CDR3 is TGCAGTGCTAGGAGGGCTGGCACAGATACGCAGTATTTT. Amino acids: CSARRAGTDTQYF. The chain carries TRBV20-1 and TRBJ2-3, with D possibly being TRBD2 (5 bases). With 3 bases removed from V and 1 base from J, the gap between germline ends came to 8 bases. The CDR3 runs to 13 residues. Per the germline V gene, CDR1 is DFQATT and CDR2 is SNEGSKA (reference sequence).

With respect to this clonotype: A single base separates this from a much larger clone, so it may be a read error. The gene calls are TRBV9 and TRBJ1-5; the match to TRBD1 covers 7 bases. Germline assignment: CDR1 SGDLS and CDR2 YYNGEE. Trimming took 4 bases from V and 3 from J; bases not matched to a gene: 13. The CDR3 extends over 17 amino acids. In DNA form, the CDR3 reads TGTGCCAGCAGCAACCGACAGGGTCGGCATATCAATCAGCCCCAGCATTTT. It encodes CASSNRQGRHINQPQHF.

At least ten counts were recorded for this clonotype. The chain links TRBV29-1 to TRBJ2-5, with 12 bases identical to TRBD2. The J segment lost 2 bases and the V segment lost 2 bases, leaving 6 bases of the junction unmatched. Germline V lookup: CDR1 SQVTM, CDR2 ANQGSEA. The CDR3 covers 16 residues. CDR3 bases: TGCAGCGTTGAATTTCTAGCGGGAGGGCAGCAAGAGACCCAGTACTTC. Translation gives CSVEFLAGGQQETQYF.

This clonotype was observed many times. J is TRBJ2-6 and V is TRBV6-5; D gene ambiguous. CDR1 is MNHEY, CDR2 SVGAGI, per germline. V was shortened by 2 bases and J by 0 bases, with 5 bases between the two germline ends. The CDR3 is 15 amino acids. Here the CDR3 reads CASSYSDSGANVLTF. Here the CDR3 DNA reads TGTGCCAGCAGTTACAGCGACTCTGGGGCCAACGTCCTGACTTTC.

In its sample, this clonotype was seen many times. This sequence joins TRBV20-1 and TRBJ1-1; TRBD1 might be the D (5 bases). This CDR3 region has 13 residues. CDR1 and CDR2 (germline): DFQATT, SNEGSKA (reference sequence). V dropped 1 base and J dropped 6 bases, with 12 bases sitting between them. The CDR3 DNA follows: TGCAGTGCTAGAGGGGGACCCGCCGCTGAAGCTTTCTTT. It specifies CSARGGPAAEAFF.

The sample holds many counts of this clonotype. The chain employs TRBV12-5 and TRBJ1-1, with D hard to call. Trimming shortened V by 3 bases and J by 3 bases, and 5 bases separated the two germline ends. The CDR3 contains 12 residues. Per germline, CDR1 LGHNT and CDR2 FRNRAP. The CDR3 DNA is TGTGCTAGTGGTTTTGGGGACACTGAAGCTTTCTTT. This gives the protein CASGFGDTEAFF.

The sample holds a few counts of this clonotype. A much bigger clone sits one base away, suggesting this may be a read error. J is TRBJ2-7 and V is TRBV12-3 or TRBV12-4; 7 bases agree with TRBD1. V lost 5 bases to trimming and J lost 3 bases; unmatched junction nucleotides: 1. This CDR3 has 12 amino acids. The CDR3, as DNA: TGTGCCAGCAGTGACAGGGACTACGAGCAGTACTTC. It is translated as CASSDRDYEQYF.

CDR3 sequence: CASSEGLAGQKGETQYF. Here the CDR3 DNA reads TGTGCCAGCAGCGAGGGACTAGCGGGCCAGAAGGGAGAGACCCAGTACTTC. The V call is TRBV7-3, the J call TRBJ2-5, with 12 bases fitting TRBD2. V shed 5 bases and J 4 bases; nucleotides not matched to a gene: 11. Per the germline V gene, CDR1 is SGHTA and CDR2 is FQGTGA. The CDR3 has 17 residues.

This clonotype occurred many times. The chain uses TRBV6-5 and TRBJ2-7; 10 bases map to TRBD2. The CDR3 is 14 residues long. The germline V gene encodes CDR1 MNHEY and CDR2 SVGAGI. Germline trimming cut 4 bases from V and 2 bases from J; bases unmatched to any gene: 2. CDR3 amino acids: CASSFTSGAYEQYF. CDR3 DNA sequence: TGTGCCAGCAGTTTTACTAGCGGGGCCTACGAGCAGTACTTC.

At least ten counts were recorded for this clonotype. The V and J genes are TRBV6-2 or TRBV6-3 and TRBJ1-1; tentative D call: TRBD1 (6 bases). The CDR3 is 16 amino acids. V was trimmed by 3 bases and J by 1 base, leaving 15 bases between them. The germline V gene has CDR1 MNHEY and CDR2 SVGEGT. Here the CDR3 DNA reads TGTGCCAGCAGTTATAGTCGTGGGGGCCGGAACACTGAAGCTTTCTTT. Protein sequence: CASSYSRGGRNTEAFF.

The chain has TRBV28 and TRBJ2-7; TRBD1 is a possible D gene (5 bases). Trimming shortened V by 3 bases and J by 5 bases, and 20 bases separated the two germline ends. Germline-derived CDR1 and CDR2 are MDHEN and SYDVKM. The CDR3 spans 16 residues. Here the CDR3 DNA reads TGTGCCAGCAGTTTCTTAGATGCGGCAGGGTTCCACGAGCAGTACTTC. Translation: CASSFLDAAGFHEQYF.

This clonotype was detected many times. The chain recombines TRBV2 with TRBJ2-7; possibly TRBD1 for D (5 bases). The V gene lost 0 bases and the J gene lost 3 bases, with 12 bases spanning the gap. The CDR3 covers 15 residues. Germline lookup yields CDR1 SNHLY and CDR2 FYNNEI. The CDR3, as DNA: TGTGCCAGCAGTGAAGCGCTGGGGCGTTTCTACGAGCAGTACTTC. Protein sequence: CASSEALGRFYEQYF.

This chain uses TRBV5-1 with TRBJ2-7; 7 nucleotides match TRBD2. J lost 5 bases, V lost 0 bases, and 8 bases had no gene match. The CDR3 totals 15 residues. Germline V gene data show CDR1 as SGHRS and CDR2 as YFSETQ. The CDR3 protein is CASSLVGGRGHEQYF. The DNA for the CDR3 is TGCGCCAGCAGCTTGGTCGGCGGGAGAGGCCACGAGCAGTACTTC.

This clonotype was counted between two and nine times. The rearrangement links TRBV11-1 to TRBJ2-5; 11 nucleotides align to TRBD2. CDR3 length equals 17 residues. Germline-derived CDR1 and CDR2 are SGHAT and FQDESV (reference sequence). The V gene end was trimmed by 1 base and the J gene end by 1 base; junction bases not matched to a gene: 5. The CDR3 is CASSLGRTSGGQETQYF. Written as DNA, the CDR3 is TGTGCCAGCAGCTTAGGGCGCACTAGCGGGGGCCAAGAGACCCAGTACTTC.

This clonotype was counted many times. The V and J genes are TRBV5-1 and TRBJ2-7; TRBD1 matches 9 bases. CDR3 size: 15 residues. The germline CDR1 and CDR2 sequences are SGHRS and YFSETQ. V was pared by 0 bases and J by 5 bases, with 6 bases of the junction left unmatched. CDR3 in amino acids: CASSLGGQGGHEQYF. The CDR3, as DNA: TGCGCCAGCAGCTTGGGGGGACAGGGTGGCCACGAGCAGTACTTC.

A single count supports this clonotype. V is TRBV10-3 and J is TRBJ1-5, with D possibly matching TRBD1 (5 bases). CDR3 length: 16 residues. Germline CDR1 is ENHRY and CDR2 is SYGVKD. V was pared by 1 base and J by 5 bases, with 15 bases between. CDR3: CAISEWGGAGDQPQHF. CDR3 nucleotide sequence: TGTGCCATCAGTGAGTGGGGAGGGGCGGGCGATCAGCCCCAGCATTTT.

The table lists this clonotype with many counts. This sequence joins TRBV6-1 and TRBJ1-3; D not resolved. Germline V lookup: CDR1 MNHNS, CDR2 SASEGT. The CDR3 contains 14 residues. The V gene lost 8 bases and the J gene lost 4 bases, with 15 bases spanning the gap. The CDR3, as DNA: TGTGCCAGCCTACGTCGGGTGGACGGAAACACCATATATTTT. Translation: CASLRRVDGNTIYF.

This clonotype was counted ten times or more. This chain joins TRBV28 and TRBJ1-5; D is perhaps TRBD1 (5 bases). V was pared by 4 bases and J by 3 bases, with 10 bases between. The CDR3 is made up of 14 amino acids. Looked up from germline, CDR1 is MDHEN and CDR2 is SYDVKM. The CDR3 loop reads CASSSDRHNQPQHF. The CDR3 bases are TGTGCCAGCAGTTCAGACAGACACAATCAGCCCCAGCATTTT.

The chain combines TRBV12-5 with TRBJ2-7, with D possibly being TRBD1 (6 bases). CDR3 length: 16 amino acids. The V end lost 7 bases, the J end lost 3 bases, and 22 bases lay between the germline ends. Per germline, CDR1 LGHNT and CDR2 FRNRAP. CDR3 bases: TGTGCTAGTGCCCTGCAACAGGGACCCGCCGTCTACGAGCAGTACTTC. The encoded protein is CASALQQGPAVYEQYF.

This clonotype came up many times. V and J are TRBV12-5 and TRBJ1-1, with TRBD1 as a possible D gene (5 bases). The germline V gene has CDR1 LGHNT and CDR2 FRNRAP. Trimming pared 2 bases from V and 8 bases from J, leaving 6 bases between. This CDR3 has 11 residues. CDR3 in DNA: TGTGCTAGTGGTTTGAAGGGGGAAGCTTTCTTT. This gives the protein CASGLKGEAFF.

This clonotype was found many times. One end of the junction is discordant with germline, which a read error may explain. The gene calls are TRBV25-1 and TRBJ2-2; possibly TRBD1 for D (7 bases). Germline CDR1 MGHDK, CDR2 SYGVNS. The CDR3 sequence is 16 residues long. In nucleotides, the CDR3 is TGTGTCAGCATTGGGACTGGGACAGCTAACACCGGGGAGCTGTTTTTT. Protein sequence: CVSIGTGTANTGELFF.

The CDR3: CASSVGGSTYEQYF. In DNA form, the CDR3 reads TGTGCCAGCAGCGTGGGTGGCTCCACCTACGAGCAGTACTTC. The rearrangement joins TRBV11-1 to TRBJ2-7, with D unclear. This CDR3 has 14 amino acids. The germline V gene encodes CDR1 SGHAT and CDR2 FQDESV (reference sequence). Trimming cost V 5 bases and J 2 bases, with 13 bases left between them. Drawing the rest from reference TRBV11-1 and TRBJ2-7, the complete variable domain is EAEVAQSPRYKITEKSQAVAFWCDPISGHATLYWYRQILGQGPELLVQFQDESVVDDSQLPKDRFSAERLKGVDSTLKIQPAELGDSAMYLCASSVGGSTYEQYFGPGTRLTVT.

This clonotype came up many times. The V gene is TRBV12-3 or TRBV12-4, the J gene TRBJ1-5, with unresolved D. CDR3 length: 12 amino acids. V lost 1 base to trimming and J lost 6 bases, with 4 bases between them. The CDR3 region is CASSLGPQPQHF. CDR3 in DNA: TGTGCCAGCAGTTTAGGCCCTCAGCCCCAGCATTTT.

This clonotype was seen more than once but under ten times. The J gene is TRBJ1-1, the V gene TRBV7-2; D might be TRBD1 (5 bases). V lost 3 bases, J lost 1 base, and 9 bases lay in between. CDR1 is SGHTA, CDR2 FQGNSA, per germline. The CDR3 covers 14 residues. The CDR3: CASSFERGNTEAFF. The CDR3 DNA reads as TGTGCCAGCAGCTTCGAGAGGGGGAACACTGAAGCTTTCTTT.

This clonotype was found many times. The rearrangement uses TRBV12-3 or TRBV12-4 and TRBJ1-5, with D possibly matching TRBD1 (6 bases). This CDR3 is built from 16 residues. V was clipped by 2 bases and J by 3 bases, with 14 bases between them. CDR3 residues: CASSLRTEAPNQPQHF. The CDR3 nucleotides are TGTGCCAGCAGTTTAAGGACAGAAGCTCCCAATCAGCCCCAGCATTTT.

The rearrangement joins TRBV6-1 to TRBJ2-4, with D perhaps TRBD2 (6 bases). Germline V gives CDR1 MNHNS, CDR2 SASEGT. The CDR3 extends over 13 amino acids. Trimming pared 5 bases from V and 8 bases from J, leaving 13 bases between. In nucleotides, the CDR3 is TGTGCCAGCAGTCGGGGAGGCTTTGACATTCAGTACTTC. It encodes CASSRGGFDIQYF.

This clonotype was recorded many times. The chain is built from TRBV7-2 and TRBJ2-5; 8 bases fit TRBD1. Germline-derived CDR1 and CDR2 are SGHTA and FQGNSA. Trimming took 4 bases from V and 2 from J; bases not matched to a gene: 3. The CDR3 covers 14 residues. In nucleotides, the CDR3 is TGTGCCAGCAGCTACCGGGACAGGCAAGAGACCCAGTACTTC. As protein: CASSYRDRQETQYF.

The table lists this clonotype with many counts. The chain joins TRBV9 to TRBJ2-5; maybe TRBD2 (7 bases). Looked up from germline, CDR1 is SGDLS and CDR2 is YYNGEE. With 4 bases removed from V and 5 bases from J, the gap between germline ends came to 15 bases. The CDR3 sequence is 14 residues long. In DNA, the CDR3 is TGTGCCAGCAGCCCGGGACACGGGGGGGAGACCCAGTACTTC. Its protein is CASSPGHGGETQYF.